One sample yielded the 21 T cell receptor beta chains listed below, sequenced in a study of cytomegalovirus exposure and HLA in healthy donors. The primer mix had 60 Vbeta and 13 Jbeta primers. Repertoires were generated with immunoSEQ multiplex PCR, while TCRdb's copy carries only in-frame clones and drops some. The data contain roughly 100,000 clones, about three quarters of them singletons. Sequencing was performed on PBMCs. These receptors came from a woman under 30 in good health and CMV-seropositive.

Worth noting for this clone: The same CDR3 is also encoded by other DNA sequences in this sample. V is TRBV5-1 and J is TRBJ1-4; possibly TRBD1 for D (6 bases). This CDR3 region has 15 residues. Germline loops: CDR1 SGHRS, CDR2 YFSETQ. V was cut by 0 bases and J by 6 bases, with 12 bases left in between. The DNA for the CDR3 is TGCGCCAGCAGCTTGGGTCCGGGGGGCCATGAAAAACTGTTTTTT. Translating it yields CASSLGPGGHEKLFF.

The chain carries TRBV28 and TRBJ1-4; 8 bases agree with TRBD1. The trim removed 3 bases at V and 17 bases at J, leaving 11 bases unmatched. The CDR3 has 13 amino acids. CDR1 is MDHEN and CDR2 is SYDVKM in the germline V gene. CDR3 amino acids: CASSFPGGFSPFF. The CDR3 DNA sequence: TGTGCCAGCAGTTTCCCAGGGGGCTTTAGCCCCTTTTTT.

Only a few counts were recorded for this clone. The chain couples TRBV28 to TRBJ1-1, with D tentatively TRBD1 (6 bases). The length of the CDR3 is 17 residues. V was trimmed by 3 bases and J by 6 bases, leaving 23 bases between them. Germline V gives CDR1 MDHEN, CDR2 SYDVKM. The CDR3 DNA follows: TGTGCCAGCAGTTTGATGATTCTCAGGGGCGCTTCCCCTGAAGCTTTCTTT. Its translation: CASSLMILRGASPEAFF.

This clone has only a few counts. The chain recombines TRBV30 with TRBJ1-2; unclear D gene. Germline V gene lookup returns CDR1 GTSNPN and CDR2 SVGIG (reference sequence). The CDR3 has 13 amino acids. The germline V and J ends were trimmed by 0 bases and 8 bases, with 13 bases remaining between them. The CDR3 loop reads CAWSVNGVLGYTF. CDR3 DNA sequence: TGTGCCTGGAGTGTAAACGGGGTTTTGGGCTACACCTTC. The variable domain in full, with the rest retrieved from reference TRBV30 and TRBJ1-2, is SQTIHQWPATLVQPVGSPLSLECTVEGTSNPNLYWYRQAAGRGLQLLFYSVGIGQISSEVPQNLSASRPQDRQFILSSKKLLLSDSGFYLCAWSVNGVLGYTFGSGTRLTVV.

The chain's CDR3 is CASRPAGPYYGYTF. The CDR3 bases are TGTGCCAGCAGACCGGCAGGGCCTTACTATGGCTACACCTTC. The V and J genes are TRBV6-4 and TRBJ1-2; D is perhaps TRBD1 (5 bases). This CDR3 has 14 amino acids. Germline V gene sequence: CDR1 MRHNA, CDR2 SNTAGT. Trimming removed 6 bases at V and 3 bases at J, with 14 bases between.

CDR3 DNA sequence: TGTGCCAGCAGTACACCGACAGGGGGCCGTGAAAAACTGTTTTTT. Translated: CASSTPTGGREKLFF. The chain carries TRBV28 and TRBJ1-4, with 10 bases that match TRBD1. The V and J ends lost 5 bases and 7 bases, in that order; junction bases with no gene match: 7. Germline V gene data show CDR1 as MDHEN and CDR2 as SYDVKM. This CDR3 is 15 amino acids long.

The chain uses TRBV15 and TRBJ2-1, with 9 bases lining up with TRBD2. Germline values: CDR1 LNHNV, CDR2 YYDKDF (reference sequence). The CDR3 length is 16 residues. The V and J ends lost 0 bases and 9 bases, in that order; junction bases with no gene match: 9. CDR3 residues: CATSRDPAGGPSEQFF. The DNA for the CDR3 is TGTGCCACCAGCAGAGATCCCGCGGGAGGGCCATCTGAGCAGTTCTTC.

V usage is TRBV27 and J usage is TRBJ2-7; TRBD2 matches 7 bases. Germline assignment: CDR1 MNHEY and CDR2 SMNVEV (reference sequence). The trim removed 5 bases at V and 7 bases at J, leaving 14 bases unmatched. The CDR3 consists of 15 residues. CDR3 sequence reads: CASSPRVWEGEEQYF. In nucleotides, the CDR3 is TGTGCCAGCAGTCCCAGGGTGTGGGAGGGCGAGGAGCAGTACTTC.

The chain links TRBV28 to TRBJ2-7; D is perhaps TRBD1 (6 bases). The V gene lost 4 bases and the J gene lost 3 bases, with 13 bases spanning the gap. Germline loops: CDR1 MDHEN, CDR2 SYDVKM. CDR3 length equals 14 residues. Written as DNA, the CDR3 is TGTGCCAGCAGTTCCGCGGCAGGGGACTACGAGCAGTACTTC. It codes for CASSSAAGDYEQYF. The full variable domain, completed using reference TRBV28 and TRBJ2-7, is DVKVTQSSRYLVKRTGEKVFLECVQDMDHENMFWYRQDPGLGLRLIYFSYDVKMKEKGDIPEGYSVSREKKERFSLILESASTNQTSMYLCASSSAAGDYEQYFGPGTRLTVT.

V is TRBV30 and J is TRBJ2-7, with D possibly TRBD2 on 5 matching bases. Per the germline V gene, CDR1 is GTSNPN and CDR2 is SVGIG (reference sequence). This CDR3 has 17 amino acids. Trimming took off 3 bases at V and 0 bases at J, with 21 bases between the two ends. The CDR3 nucleotides are TGTGCCTGGAGCCTCATGCGGGTGTCGAGGAGCTCCTACGAGCAGTACTTC. Amino acids: CAWSLMRVSRSSYEQYF.

This clone was detected only once. The chain links TRBV9 to TRBJ2-1, with TRBD2 as a possible D gene (5 bases). The V gene lost 4 bases and the J gene lost 8 bases, with 22 bases spanning the gap. The CDR3 sequence is 16 residues long. Germline CDR1 reads SGDLS; CDR2 reads YYNGEE. The CDR3 coding sequence is TGTGCCAGCAGCCCCCCGACTATACCGCTTGGCGATGAGCAGTTCTTC. Its protein is CASSPPTIPLGDEQFF. Complete variable domain (other parts from reference TRBV9 and TRBJ2-1): DSGVTQTPKHLITATGQRVTLRCSPRSGDLSVYWYQQSLDQGLQFLIQYYNGEERAKGNILERFSAQQFPDLHSELNLSSLELGDSALYFCASSPPTIPLGDEQFFGPGTRLTVL.

The chain combines TRBV5-6 with TRBJ2-3; D is ambiguous. V was shortened by 0 bases and J by 0 bases, with 5 bases between the two germline ends. The CDR3 runs 14 residues. In germline, CDR1 is SGHDT, CDR2 YYEEEE. This CDR3 reads CASSLVGSTDTQYF. The CDR3 region has the DNA TGTGCCAGCAGCTTGGTTGGCAGCACAGATACGCAGTATTTT.

This clone was picked up a small number of times. This chain joins TRBV5-6 and TRBJ1-1, with a tentative D call TRBD1 (5 bases). Germline CDR1 reads SGHDT; CDR2 reads YYEEEE. This CDR3 comprises 13 residues. The V gene lost 0 bases and the J gene lost 4 bases, with 7 bases spanning the gap. CDR3 coding DNA: TGTGCCAGCAGCTTGGGCAGGGTCACTGAAGCTTTCTTT. Encoded protein: CASSLGRVTEAFF.

This clone was recorded a few times. The CDR3 DNA sequence: TGTGCCTGGAGTGTGACAGGGGCTGGGGAGCAGTTCTTC. Translation gives CAWSVTGAGEQFF. The chain carries TRBV30 and TRBJ2-1; 8 nucleotides line up with TRBD1. Germline V gene sequence: CDR1 GTSNPN, CDR2 SVGIG (reference sequence). This CDR3 contains 13 residues. With V trimmed by 0 bases and J by 10 bases, 5 bases remained unmatched.

This chain links TRBV10-2 with TRBJ1-4; the match to TRBD1 covers 8 bases. With V trimmed by 3 bases and J by 8 bases, 8 bases remained unmatched. From germline, CDR1 is WSHSY and CDR2 SAAADI. The CDR3 covers 15 residues. CDR3 loop: CASSDGAGGQEKLFF. The CDR3 nucleotides read TGCGCCAGCAGTGATGGGGCAGGGGGCCAGGAAAAACTGTTTTTT.

The chain recombines TRBV6-6 with TRBJ2-1; 7 nucleotides align to TRBD2. V shed 10 bases, J shed 2 bases, and the junction held 8 bases outside the gene matches. CDR1 is MNHNY and CDR2 is SVGAGI in the germline V gene (reference sequence). The CDR3 has 14 residues. The CDR3 DNA reads as TGTGCCACCACGGGAGGCCAAACCTACAATGAGCAGTTCTTC. Translation: CATTGGQTYNEQFF.

The V and J genes are TRBV5-4 and TRBJ2-1; TRBD2 matches at 15 bases. Trimming at V came to 4 bases and at J to 6 bases, leaving 5 bases not matched to a gene. The germline V gene encodes CDR1 SGHNT and CDR2 YYREEE (reference sequence). The CDR3 is made up of 16 amino acids. The CDR3 DNA is TGTGCCAGCAGCACCCCGGGACTAGCGGGGGGCAATGAGCAGTTCTTC. It codes for CASSTPGLAGGNEQFF.

This rearrangement joins TRBV30 to TRBJ1-5; 9 nucleotides agree with TRBD1. This CDR3 contains 18 residues. The germline gives CDR1 GTSNPN, CDR2 SVGIG (reference sequence). V shed 4 bases and J 1 base; nucleotides not matched to a gene: 14. The CDR3 region has the DNA TGTGCCTGGACTACCGGGACAGGGTTCCGGTTAAGCAATCAGCCCCAGCATTTT. Translated, it gives CAWTTGTGFRLSNQPQHF.

This chain uses TRBV10-1 with TRBJ2-7; 7 positions match TRBD1. This CDR3 is built from 16 residues. V gave up 0 bases and J gave up 7 bases; unmatched junction bases: 12. The germline V gene encodes CDR1 WNHNN and CDR2 SYGVQD (reference sequence). CDR3 sequence: CASSESFTGAPGEQYF. For the CDR3, the DNA is TGCGCCAGCAGTGAGTCGTTCACAGGGGCCCCTGGGGAGCAGTACTTC.

This clone was picked up one time. The CDR3, as DNA: TGCAGCGTTGTCGGCGGAACTAGCACAGATACGCAGTATTTT. Protein: CSVVGGTSTDTQYF. The V gene is TRBV29-1, the J gene TRBJ2-3; D is ambiguous. V was shortened by 4 bases and J by 0 bases, with 11 bases between the two germline ends. Germline-derived CDR1 and CDR2 are SQVTM and ANQGSEA. The CDR3 totals 14 residues.

The chain is built from TRBV30 and TRBJ1-3, with TRBD1 matching over 7 bases. Germline V gene lookup returns CDR1 GTSNPN and CDR2 SVGIG (reference sequence). The CDR3 length is 13 residues. J was trimmed by 2 bases and V by 7 bases; bases with no gene match: 5. The CDR3 nucleotides are TGTGCCTTCACGACAGGGCCTGGAAACACCATATATTTT. It codes for CAFTTGPGNTIYF.